This T cell receptor beta chain was identified in a study of blood T cell repertoires in COVID-19. The wider study: Samples representing acute and convalescent COVID-19 were sourced from the United States, Italy and Spain. Nucleic acid was either cDNA or gDNA, and it came from T cells, B-cell-depleted T cells, or PBMCs.

This CDR3 is 16 amino acids long. V was trimmed by 0 bases and J by 7 bases, leaving 16 bases between them. Germline lookup yields CDR1 MNHEY and CDR2 SVGAGI. This clone was picked up one time. In the source study's methods: Nucleated cell counts were estimated from reference gene primer amplification. Sequenced by immunoSEQ multiplex PCR; TCRdb stores in-frame clones only, minus some. Clone size and the V and J calls come from that table; the DNA yielded D and trimming. Among just over 650,000 clones, 85% to 90% were seen once, and the ten largest hold more than 0.25%. This chain connects TRBV6-5 to TRBJ2-1; D is perhaps TRBD2 (5 bases). The source of this sequence is a woman aged 18-35 years with acute or convalescent COVID-19. Sequenced input: peripheral blood. DNA of the CDR3: TGTGCCAGCAGTTACTCGAGGACTGGGAGAGGGAATGAGCAGTTCTTC. It specifies CASSYSRTGRGNEQFF.